The T cell receptor (beta chain) described here comes from a study of shared clonotypes between healthy human individuals (dated by TCRdb to 2020 to 2022). Regarding the study in general: Two women and a few men aged 18 to 49 years were included in the cohort. For each donor, CD4 naive and CD4 memory were each run on three plates, CD8 naive on two plates, and CD8 memory on one plate. Each donor's leukapheresis produced roughly between roughly 0.85 and 9.5 billion PBMCs. The study deeply sequenced blood TCR repertoires of about five healthy adults to estimate repertoire size and the extent of clonotype sharing between individuals. Different laboratories and diverse techniques were used to prepare libraries and sequence TCR repertoires, to increase sequencing depth and limit assay-specific biases. The study at large found these results: Sampling was limited to blood, and TCR repertoires in tissue likely differ from TCR repertoires in blood. Incomplete sequencing was indicated by rarefaction of sorted-subset datasets, despite the large sequencing depth. Compared with non-shared clonotypes, clonotypes shared by all four sorted-subset donors had higher generation probabilities. Pairwise subsampling indicated that sequencing depth was expected to affect the degree of clonotype sharing among donors. The small number of donors limited the genetic and exposure-history diversity represented. About 5% of naive CD4, 3.5% of naive CD8, about 2.4% of memory CD4, and 0.35% to 0.4% of memory CD8 clonotypes were shared across a few donors. Estimated clonotype richness was generally larger for naive than for memory subsets.

TCR CDR3 regions were amplified from genomic DNA by multiplex PCR using the deep immunoSEQ assay. Extracted genomic DNA from each cell subset was distributed evenly across all wells of several immunoSEQ 96-well plates, and each plate was treated as a replicate. For sorted subsets, each replicate PCR was loaded with approximately 200 ng genomic DNA, equivalent to some 31,000 T cell genomes. Purified libraries were quantified with a Qubit 3.0 fluorometer, sized on a Bioanalyzer 2100, and re-quantified with the KAPA Library Quantification kit. A separate single-read 150-cycle Illumina NextSeq 550 flow cell was used to sequence each immunoSEQ 96-well plate. In the authors' own workflow: Because only junctional sequences without quality scores were contained in the immunoSEQ output, filtering matching that applied to full-length reads could not be performed. To assign V/J genes and CDR3, sequences were annotated using PyIR, a Python wrapper for IgBLAST v1.9, with IMGT germline references. Reads were filtered out if the reads had weak V/J assignments (E-value above 1e-6), no CDR3, stop codons, out-of-frame junctions, or ambiguous translated residues. V3J clonotypes were defined as sequences sharing the same inferred V gene, J gene, and CDR3 amino acid sequence. Percentage overlap between repertoires was computed as shared unique clonotypes divided by the size of the smaller repertoire. RTK rarefaction, the Chao1 estimator, and Recon v2.1 estimates of unobserved clonotypes were used to assess repertoire richness. Generation probabilities for all TCRbeta clonotypes obtained by the gDNA method from four donors were computed using OLGA. TCRdb took this table from immuneACCESS and kept in-frame rearrangements with V and J called. Such tables lack part of the clones; where checked against another copy, unresolved V genes explain under half of the gap, and the rest is unexplained. From that table come the V and J calls and clone size; the DNA was used to work out D and trimming. This sample has a few million clones in its table, and just over 90% of those were observed once. The ten top clones hold about 0.37% of the sample.

For this clone: This clone's antigen is unknown. There are no base qualities to consult, and no much larger clone falls within one base.

Healthy HIV-negative adults with no recently reported acute infections or vaccinations were included as donors. Only Caucasian adults living in Nashville, Tennessee, USA were represented among the donors. CD4+ T cells were enriched by magnetic negative selection, after which naive cells were positively selected on CD45RA and the negative fraction was taken as the memory subset. After blood collection by leukapheresis, PBMCs were isolated using Ficoll-Histopaque density gradient centrifugation and then cryopreserved in the vapor phase of liquid nitrogen. Purity and quantity of every magnetically sorted T cell population were checked by analytical flow cytometry. From each sorted fraction, genomic DNA was isolated and quantified by UV absorbance on a Nanodrop 2000c. Sequencing was carried out using naive CD4+ T cells from PBMCs. Reading the label with the study, this specimen's cell subset or site is: CD45RA+ positively selected. The sequence was collected from a man younger than 30 in good health. Some clones in this sample may be carry-over from other donors' samples.

The DNA sequence reads TGTGCCAGCTCACCAAGTATGTCGTCCTCGGCGAACACTGAAGCTTTCTTT. It translates as CASSPSMSSSANTEAFF. Recombination connected TRBV18 to TRBJ1-1; the D gene identity is not certain. The CDR3 covers 17 residues, taking in both the cysteine and the phenylalanine. The DNA shown is the 51-base CDR3, in frame from base 1. Cut back by 2 bases and 1 base, the V and J ends lie 17 bases apart. The germline V gene gives CDR1 as KGHSH and CDR2 as LQKENI.